This T cell receptor beta chain was sequenced during a study of regulatory T cells in long-lasting Graves disease. Overall study results and limits: The study found persistent patients shared more public clonotypes (roughly 3,000) than new patients (just over 950).

With iRepertoire HTBI primers and Arm-PCR of CDR3 regions, TCR beta libraries were built. TCRdb itself ran the multiplex PCR reads through MiXCR, one entry per CDR3 protein. The table shows about 610,000 distinct CDR3 sequences, with 15% to 20% occurring only once. Germline values: CDR1 SNHLY, CDR2 FYNNEI. V was trimmed by 4 bases and J by 0 bases, leaving 7 bases between them. The CDR3 runs 14 residues. Time point here: newly diagnosed GD, antithyroid drugs for less than 3 months. PBMC-derived RNA was used for the TCR library. This clonotype has a count of ten or more. Its specificity is not known. Another study also made use of these data, one on T cells in Graves' hyperthyroidism and ophthalmopathy. That paper notes: Among the patients, aged 18 to 65, hyperthyroidism was newly diagnosed and had lasted under 2 months. When the TCR CDR3 underwent first-round RT-PCR, the HTBI primer set was used.

V and J are TRBV2 and TRBJ1-5, with D unresolved. The receptor comes from a man between 18 and 29 years old with Graves disease. Source: peripheral blood mononuclear cells (PBMCs), taken at new diagnosis, from a patient treated with antithyroid drugs. The DNA for the CDR3 is TGTGCCAGCAGTGCATGGAATAGCAATCAGCCCCAGCATTTT. Protein product: CASSAWNSNQPQHF.